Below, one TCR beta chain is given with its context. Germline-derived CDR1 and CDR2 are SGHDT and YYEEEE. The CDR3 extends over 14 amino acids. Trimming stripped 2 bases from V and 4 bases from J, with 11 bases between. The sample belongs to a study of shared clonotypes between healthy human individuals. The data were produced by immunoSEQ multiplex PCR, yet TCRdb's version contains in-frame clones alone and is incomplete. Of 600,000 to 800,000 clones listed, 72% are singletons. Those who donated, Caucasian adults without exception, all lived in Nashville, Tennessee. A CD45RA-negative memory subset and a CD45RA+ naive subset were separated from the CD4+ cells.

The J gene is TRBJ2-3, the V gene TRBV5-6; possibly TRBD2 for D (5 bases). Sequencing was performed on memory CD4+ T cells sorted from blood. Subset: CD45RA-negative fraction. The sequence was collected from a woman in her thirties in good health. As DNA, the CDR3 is TGTGCCAGCAGCTTTACTAGTATCGCAGATACGCAGTATTTT. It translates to CASSFTSIADTQYF.